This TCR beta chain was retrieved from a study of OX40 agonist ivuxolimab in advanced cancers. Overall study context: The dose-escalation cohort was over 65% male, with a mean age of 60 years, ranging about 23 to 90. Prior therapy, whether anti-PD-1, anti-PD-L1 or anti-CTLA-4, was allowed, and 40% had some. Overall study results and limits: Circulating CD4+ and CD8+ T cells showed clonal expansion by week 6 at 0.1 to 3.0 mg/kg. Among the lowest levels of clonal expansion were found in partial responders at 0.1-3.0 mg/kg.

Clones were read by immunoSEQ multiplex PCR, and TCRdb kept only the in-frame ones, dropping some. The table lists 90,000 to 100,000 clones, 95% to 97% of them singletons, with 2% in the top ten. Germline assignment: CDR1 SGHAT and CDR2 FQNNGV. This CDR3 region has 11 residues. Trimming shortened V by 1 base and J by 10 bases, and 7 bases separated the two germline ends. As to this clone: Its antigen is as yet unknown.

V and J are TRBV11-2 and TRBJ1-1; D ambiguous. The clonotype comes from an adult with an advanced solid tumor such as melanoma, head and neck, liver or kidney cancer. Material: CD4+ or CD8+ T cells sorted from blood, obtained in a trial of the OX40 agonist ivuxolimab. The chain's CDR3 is CASSLGDLAFF. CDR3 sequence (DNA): TGTGCCAGCAGCTTAGGAGATTTAGCTTTCTTT.